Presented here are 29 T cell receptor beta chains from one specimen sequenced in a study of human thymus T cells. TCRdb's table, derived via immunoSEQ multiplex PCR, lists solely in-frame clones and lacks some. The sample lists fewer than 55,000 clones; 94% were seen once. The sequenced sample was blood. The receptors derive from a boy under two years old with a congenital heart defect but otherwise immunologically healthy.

The CDR3 loop is CASSALLAGGGNEQFF. CDR3 DNA: TGCGCCAGCAGCGCCCTACTAGCGGGGGGAGGAAATGAGCAGTTCTTC. The J gene is TRBJ2-1, the V gene TRBV4-1, with TRBD2 matching 12 bases. CDR3 length: 16 residues. The trim removed 5 bases at V and 7 bases at J, leaving 9 bases unmatched. CDR1 is MGHRA and CDR2 is YSYEKL in the germline V gene.

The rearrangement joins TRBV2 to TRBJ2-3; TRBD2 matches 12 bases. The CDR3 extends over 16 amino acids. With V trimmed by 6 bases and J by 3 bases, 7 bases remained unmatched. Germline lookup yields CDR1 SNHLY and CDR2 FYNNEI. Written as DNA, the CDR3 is TGTGCCAGCAGCCCGACTAGCGGGGGAAGGACAGATACGCAGTATTTT. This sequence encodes CASSPTSGGRTDTQYF. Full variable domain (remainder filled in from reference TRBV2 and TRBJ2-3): EPEVTQTPSHQVTQMGQEVILRCVPISNHLYFYWYRQILGQKVEFLVSFYNNEISEKSEIFDDQFSVERPDGSNFTLKIRSTKLEDSAMYFCASSPTSGGRTDTQYFGPGTRLTVL.

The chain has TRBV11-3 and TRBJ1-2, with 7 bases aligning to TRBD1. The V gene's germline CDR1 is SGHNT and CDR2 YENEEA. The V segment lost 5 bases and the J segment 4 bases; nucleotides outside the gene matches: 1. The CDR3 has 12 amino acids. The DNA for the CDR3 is TGTGCCAGCAGCCGGGACAGCTATGGCTACACCTTC. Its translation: CASSRDSYGYTF.

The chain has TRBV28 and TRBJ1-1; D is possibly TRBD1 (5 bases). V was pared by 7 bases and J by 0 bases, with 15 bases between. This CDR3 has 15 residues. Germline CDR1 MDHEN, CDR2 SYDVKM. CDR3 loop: CASILPAGLNTEAFF. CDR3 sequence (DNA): TGTGCCAGCATCTTACCGGCAGGGCTGAACACTGAAGCTTTCTTT.

CDR3 DNA: TGTGCCAGCAGCTTAGTTGTACTAGATTGGTGGGGTGAGCAGTTCTTC. This sequence encodes CASSLVVLDWWGEQFF. This chain links TRBV7-9 with TRBJ2-1; possibly TRBD2 for D (5 bases). Between the trimmed V and J ends, which lost 1 base and 9 bases, there was a span of 19 bases. Germline-derived CDR1 and CDR2 are SEHNR and FQNEAQ (reference sequence). The CDR3 contains 16 residues.

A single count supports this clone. The CDR3 loop is CASSSGLAGGLSVGSDTQYF. The DNA for the CDR3 is TGTGCCAGCAGCTCGGGACTAGCGGGGGGGCTCAGCGTAGGTTCAGATACGCAGTATTTT. V and J are TRBV7-6 and TRBJ2-3, with TRBD2 identical over 16 bases. J gave up 4 bases and V 4 bases, and 14 bases lay outside the gene matches. CDR1 and CDR2 from the germline V gene are SGHVS and FNYEAQ. This CDR3 is 20 amino acids long.

The DNA of the CDR3 is TGCGCCAGCAGCTGGGGACTAGCGGGGAGCTCCTACAATGAGCAGTTCTTC. It is translated as CASSWGLAGSSYNEQFF. The V and J genes are TRBV5-1 and TRBJ2-1; 13 bases are shared with TRBD2. Trimming took 3 bases from V and 0 from J; bases not matched to a gene: 3. The CDR3 is 17 amino acids. Germline CDR1 SGHRS, CDR2 YFSETQ.

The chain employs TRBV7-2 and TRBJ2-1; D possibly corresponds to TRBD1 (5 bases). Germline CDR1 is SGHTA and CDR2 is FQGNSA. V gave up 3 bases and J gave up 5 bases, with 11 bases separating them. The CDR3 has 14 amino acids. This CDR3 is CASSFWGSHNEQFF. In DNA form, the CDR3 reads TGTGCCAGCAGCTTTTGGGGCTCTCACAATGAGCAGTTCTTC.

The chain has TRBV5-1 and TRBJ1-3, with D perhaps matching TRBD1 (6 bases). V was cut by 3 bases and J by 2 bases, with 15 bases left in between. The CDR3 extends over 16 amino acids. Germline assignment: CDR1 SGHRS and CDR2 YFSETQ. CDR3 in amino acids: CASSSRQEGTGNTIYF. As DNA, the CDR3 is TGCGCCAGCAGCTCCCGACAGGAGGGCACTGGAAACACCATATATTTT.

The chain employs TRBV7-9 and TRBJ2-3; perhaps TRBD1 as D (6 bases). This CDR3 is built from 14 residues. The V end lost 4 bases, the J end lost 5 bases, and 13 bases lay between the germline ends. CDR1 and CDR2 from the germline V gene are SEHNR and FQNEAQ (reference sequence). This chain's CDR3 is CASSSLTGLDTQYF. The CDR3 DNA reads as TGTGCCAGCAGCTCACTGACAGGTCTAGATACGCAGTATTTT.

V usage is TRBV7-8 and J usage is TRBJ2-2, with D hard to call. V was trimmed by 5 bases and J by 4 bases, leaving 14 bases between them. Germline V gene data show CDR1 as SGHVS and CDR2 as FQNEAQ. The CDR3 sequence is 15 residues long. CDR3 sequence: CASSPSGVPTGELFF. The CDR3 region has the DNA TGTGCCAGCAGCCCCTCAGGAGTTCCCACCGGGGAGCTGTTTTTT. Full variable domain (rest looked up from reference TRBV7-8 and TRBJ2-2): GAGVSQSPRYKVAKRGQDVALRCDPISGHVSLFWYQQALGQGPEFLTYFQNEAQLDKSGLPSDRFFAERPEGSVSTLKIQRTQQEDSAVYLCASSPSGVPTGELFFGEGSRLTVL.

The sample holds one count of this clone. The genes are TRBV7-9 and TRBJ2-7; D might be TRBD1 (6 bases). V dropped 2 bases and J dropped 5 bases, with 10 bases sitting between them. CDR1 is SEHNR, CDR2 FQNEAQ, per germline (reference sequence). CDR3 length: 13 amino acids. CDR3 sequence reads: CASSLNQGHEQYF. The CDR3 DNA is TGTGCCAGCAGCTTAAATCAGGGGCACGAGCAGTACTTC.

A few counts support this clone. The CDR3 region is CASSSTYTEAFF. CDR3 nucleotide sequence: TGTGCCAGCAGCTCCACCTACACTGAAGCTTTCTTT. The chain carries TRBV7-9 and TRBJ1-1; no firm D call. CDR3 size: 12 residues. V lost 4 bases to trimming and J lost 3 bases, with 6 bases between them. Germline V CDR1 and CDR2: SEHNR, FQNEAQ (reference sequence).

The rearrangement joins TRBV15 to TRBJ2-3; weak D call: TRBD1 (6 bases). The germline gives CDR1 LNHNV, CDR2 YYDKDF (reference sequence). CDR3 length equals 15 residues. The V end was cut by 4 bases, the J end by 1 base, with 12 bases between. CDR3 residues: CATSKQGVGTDTQYF. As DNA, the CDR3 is TGTGCCACCAGCAAACAGGGCGTGGGCACAGATACGCAGTATTTT.

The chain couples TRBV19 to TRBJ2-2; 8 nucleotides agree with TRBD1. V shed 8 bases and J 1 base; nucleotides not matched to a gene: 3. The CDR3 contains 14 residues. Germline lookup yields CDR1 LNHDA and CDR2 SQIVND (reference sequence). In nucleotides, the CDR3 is TGTGCCAGTGTTGACAGGGGGAACACCGGGGAGCTGTTTTTT. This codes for CASVDRGNTGELFF.

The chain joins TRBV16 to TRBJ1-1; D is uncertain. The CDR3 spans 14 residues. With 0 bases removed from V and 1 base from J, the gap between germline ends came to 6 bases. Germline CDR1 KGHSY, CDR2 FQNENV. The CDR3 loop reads CASSQSGGNTEAFF. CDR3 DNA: TGTGCCAGCAGCCAATCGGGAGGGAACACTGAAGCTTTCTTT.

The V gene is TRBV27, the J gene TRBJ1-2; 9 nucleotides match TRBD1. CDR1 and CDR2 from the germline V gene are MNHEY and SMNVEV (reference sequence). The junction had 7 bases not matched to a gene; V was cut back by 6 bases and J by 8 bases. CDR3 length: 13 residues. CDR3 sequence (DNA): TGTGCCAGCAGCCTAGACAGGGGGAAAGGCTACACCTTC. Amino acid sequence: CASSLDRGKGYTF.

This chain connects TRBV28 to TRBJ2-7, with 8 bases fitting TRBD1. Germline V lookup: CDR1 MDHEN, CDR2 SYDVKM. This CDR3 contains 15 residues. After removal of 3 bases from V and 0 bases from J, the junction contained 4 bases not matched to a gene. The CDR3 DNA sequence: TGTGCCAGCAGTTTCAGGACAGGGTACTCCTACGAGCAGTACTTC. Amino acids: CASSFRTGYSYEQYF.

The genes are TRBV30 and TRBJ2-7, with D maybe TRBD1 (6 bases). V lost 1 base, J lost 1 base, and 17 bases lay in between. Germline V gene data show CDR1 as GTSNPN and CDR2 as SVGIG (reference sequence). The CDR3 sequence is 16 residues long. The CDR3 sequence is CAWSGRTVKGSYEQYF. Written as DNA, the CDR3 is TGTGCCTGGAGTGGAAGGACAGTTAAAGGGTCCTACGAGCAGTACTTC.

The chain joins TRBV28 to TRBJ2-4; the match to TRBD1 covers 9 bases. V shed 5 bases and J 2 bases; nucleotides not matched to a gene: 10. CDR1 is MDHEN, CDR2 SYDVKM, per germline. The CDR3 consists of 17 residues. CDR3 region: CASSGPHRGRSKNIQYF. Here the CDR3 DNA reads TGTGCCAGCAGTGGACCTCACAGGGGGCGGTCCAAAAACATTCAGTACTTC.

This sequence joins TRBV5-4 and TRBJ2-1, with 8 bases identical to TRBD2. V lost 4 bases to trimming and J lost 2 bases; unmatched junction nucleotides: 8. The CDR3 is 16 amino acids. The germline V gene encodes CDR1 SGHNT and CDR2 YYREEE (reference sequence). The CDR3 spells CASSAAGGGPYNEQFF. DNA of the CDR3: TGTGCCAGCAGCGCGGCGGGAGGAGGACCCTACAATGAGCAGTTCTTC.

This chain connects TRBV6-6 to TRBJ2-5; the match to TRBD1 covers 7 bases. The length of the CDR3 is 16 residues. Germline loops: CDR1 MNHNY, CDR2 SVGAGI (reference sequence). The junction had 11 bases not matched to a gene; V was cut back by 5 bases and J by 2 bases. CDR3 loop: CASSLGQLARQETQYF. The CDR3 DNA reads TGTGCCAGCAGTCTGGGACAGCTCGCGAGGCAAGAGACCCAGTACTTC.

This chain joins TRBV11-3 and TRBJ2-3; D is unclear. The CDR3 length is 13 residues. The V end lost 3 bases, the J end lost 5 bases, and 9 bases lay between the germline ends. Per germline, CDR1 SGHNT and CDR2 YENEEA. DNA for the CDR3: TGTGCCAGCAGCTTCGGAAACAGAGATACGCAGTATTTT. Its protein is CASSFGNRDTQYF.

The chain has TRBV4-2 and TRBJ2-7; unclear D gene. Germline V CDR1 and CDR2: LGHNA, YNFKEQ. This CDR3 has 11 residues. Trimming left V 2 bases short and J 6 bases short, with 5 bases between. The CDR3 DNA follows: TGTGCCAGCAGCCAACTCTCCGAGCAGTACTTC. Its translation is CASSQLSEQYF.

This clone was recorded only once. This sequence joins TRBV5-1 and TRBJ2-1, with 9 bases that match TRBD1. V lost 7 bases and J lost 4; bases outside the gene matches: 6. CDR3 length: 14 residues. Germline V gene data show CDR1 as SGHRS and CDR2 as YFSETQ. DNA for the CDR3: TGCGCCAGCCGAACGGGGACAGGGTACAATGAGCAGTTCTTC. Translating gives CASRTGTGYNEQFF.

The CDR3 nucleotides are TGTGCCAGCAGCTTGGCCGCTAACTATGGCTACACCTTC. Its protein product is CASSLAANYGYTF. The gene calls are TRBV5-6 and TRBJ1-2; D is undetermined. The CDR3 is made up of 13 amino acids. V lost 0 bases and J lost 0, with 3 bases in between. Germline V gene lookup returns CDR1 SGHDT and CDR2 YYEEEE.

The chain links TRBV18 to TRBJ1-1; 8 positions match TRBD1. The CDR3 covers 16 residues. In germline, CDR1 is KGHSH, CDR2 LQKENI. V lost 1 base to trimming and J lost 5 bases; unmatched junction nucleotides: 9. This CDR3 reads CASSPRGETGATEAFF. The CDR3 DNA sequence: TGTGCCAGCTCACCACGGGGGGAGACAGGGGCGACTGAAGCTTTCTTT.

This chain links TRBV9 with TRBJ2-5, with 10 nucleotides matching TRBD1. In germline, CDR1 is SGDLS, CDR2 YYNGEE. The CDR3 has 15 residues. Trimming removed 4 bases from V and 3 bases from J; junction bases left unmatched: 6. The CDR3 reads CASSKAGTGEETQYF. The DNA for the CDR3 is TGTGCCAGCAGCAAAGCCGGGACAGGGGAAGAGACCCAGTACTTC.

The CDR3 sequence: CASSAGQGSYGYTF. The CDR3 DNA reads TGTGCCAGCAGTGCTGGACAGGGGAGCTATGGCTACACCTTC. The chain combines TRBV28 with TRBJ1-2, with 9 bases lining up with TRBD1. The V gene's germline CDR1 is MDHEN and CDR2 SYDVKM. The CDR3 extends over 14 amino acids. J gave up 4 bases and V 5 bases, and 5 bases lay outside the gene matches.